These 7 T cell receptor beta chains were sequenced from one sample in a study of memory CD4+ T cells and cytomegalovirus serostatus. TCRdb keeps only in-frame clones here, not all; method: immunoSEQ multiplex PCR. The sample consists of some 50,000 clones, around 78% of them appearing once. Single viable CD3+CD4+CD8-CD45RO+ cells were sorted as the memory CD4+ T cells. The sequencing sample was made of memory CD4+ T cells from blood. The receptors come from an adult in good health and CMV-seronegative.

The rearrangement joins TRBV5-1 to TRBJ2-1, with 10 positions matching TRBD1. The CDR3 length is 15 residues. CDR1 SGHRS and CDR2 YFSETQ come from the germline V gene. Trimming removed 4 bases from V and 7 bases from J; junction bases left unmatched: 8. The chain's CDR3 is CASSPGTGVPNEQFF. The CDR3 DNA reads TGCGCCAGCAGCCCCGGGACAGGGGTTCCGAATGAGCAGTTCTTC.

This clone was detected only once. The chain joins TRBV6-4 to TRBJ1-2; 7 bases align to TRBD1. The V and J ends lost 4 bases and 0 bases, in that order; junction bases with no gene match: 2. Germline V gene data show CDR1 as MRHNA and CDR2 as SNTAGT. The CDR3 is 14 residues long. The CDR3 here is CASSGQGSNYGYTF. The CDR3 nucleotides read TGTGCCAGCAGTGGACAGGGTTCTAACTATGGCTACACCTTC.

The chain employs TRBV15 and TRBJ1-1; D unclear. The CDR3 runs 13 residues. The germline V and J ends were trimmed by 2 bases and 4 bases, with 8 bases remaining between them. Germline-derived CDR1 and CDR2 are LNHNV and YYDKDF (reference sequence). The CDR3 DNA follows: TGTGCCACCAGCAGATGGGGAACCACTGAAGCTTTCTTT. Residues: CATSRWGTTEAFF.

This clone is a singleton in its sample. CDR3 sequence (DNA): TGTGCCAGCAGCTCGGACGCCCGGCGCGGGGAGCTGTTTTTT. Protein: CASSSDARRGELFF. The chain uses TRBV7-9 and TRBJ2-2; no clear D gene. The CDR3 has 14 residues. CDR1 and CDR2 (germline): SEHNR, FQNEAQ (reference sequence). V was clipped by 4 bases and J by 7 bases, with 13 bases between them.

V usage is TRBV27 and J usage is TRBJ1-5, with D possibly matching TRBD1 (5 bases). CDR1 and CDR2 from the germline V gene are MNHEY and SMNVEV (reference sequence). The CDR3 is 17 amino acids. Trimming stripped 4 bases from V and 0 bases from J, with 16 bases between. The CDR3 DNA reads TGTGCCAGCAGTTCACAGGACGCCCTGTATAGCAATCAGCCCCAGCATTTT. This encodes CASSSQDALYSNQPQHF.

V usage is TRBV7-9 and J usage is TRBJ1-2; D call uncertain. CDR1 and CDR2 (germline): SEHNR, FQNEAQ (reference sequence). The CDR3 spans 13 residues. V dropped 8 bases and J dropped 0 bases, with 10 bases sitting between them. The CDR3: CASRNQANYGYTF. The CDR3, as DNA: TGTGCCAGCCGCAACCAGGCTAACTATGGCTACACCTTC.

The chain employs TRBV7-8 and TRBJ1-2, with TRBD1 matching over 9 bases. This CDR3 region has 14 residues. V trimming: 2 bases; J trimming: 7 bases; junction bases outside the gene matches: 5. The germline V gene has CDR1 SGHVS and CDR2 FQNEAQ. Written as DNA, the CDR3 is TGTGCCAGCAGCTTATCCGGGACAGGGCCTGGCTACACCTTC. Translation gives CASSLSGTGPGYTF.